A single sample is the source of the 23 T cell receptor beta chains below, sequenced in a study of cytomegalovirus exposure and HLA in healthy donors. 60 Vbeta and 13 Jbeta primers were used in PCR. Using immunoSEQ multiplex PCR, the repertoire was profiled, and TCRdb retains in-frame clones only, with some absent. The table lists about 65,000 clones, around 80% of them singletons. Sequencing used PBMCs. All receptors derive from a woman aged 25-40 years in good health and CMV-seronegative.

This clone appeared a single time. The rearrangement joins TRBV25-1 to TRBJ2-1, with TRBD1 matching over 8 bases. This CDR3 spans 15 amino acids. Per germline, CDR1 MGHDK and CDR2 SYGVNS. V lost 1 base and J lost 9; bases outside the gene matches: 8. CDR3 nucleotides: TGTGCCAGCAGTGAATGGCGACAGGGGTTCCGTGAGCAGTTCTTC. Translation: CASSEWRQGFREQFF. The full variable domain, completed using reference TRBV25-1 and TRBJ2-1, is EADIYQTPRYLVIGTGKKITLECSQTMGHDKMYWYQQDPGMELHLIHYSYGVNSTEKGDLSSESTVSRIRTEHFPLTLESARPSHTSQYLCASSEWRQGFREQFFGPGTRLTVL.

The chain recombines TRBV5-6 with TRBJ2-1, with 11 bases that match TRBD2. V was clipped by 4 bases and J by 9 bases; unmatched bases: 9. The CDR3 is made up of 15 amino acids. Germline assignment: CDR1 SGHDT and CDR2 YYEEEE. The CDR3 is CASSPELAGAGEQFF. The CDR3 nucleotides read TGTGCCAGCAGCCCCGAACTAGCGGGAGCCGGTGAGCAGTTCTTC.

The chain combines TRBV6-5 with TRBJ2-1, with 7 bases identical to TRBD1. V was pared by 4 bases and J by 2 bases, with 8 bases of the junction left unmatched. Per germline, CDR1 MNHEY and CDR2 SVGAGI. This CDR3 contains 16 residues. CDR3 in DNA: TGTGCCAGCAGTTTAACCGGGACAGAGACCTACAATGAGCAGTTCTTC. This gives the protein CASSLTGTETYNEQFF.

The chain carries TRBV15 and TRBJ2-6, with 7 bases identical to TRBD2. Germline V gene data show CDR1 as LNHNV and CDR2 as YYDKDF (reference sequence). The CDR3 extends over 16 amino acids. Unmatched junction bases numbered 7, after V lost 6 bases and J lost 2 bases. CDR3 amino acids: CATSPPGGTGANVLTF. CDR3 nucleotides: TGTGCCACCAGTCCCCCCGGGGGGACTGGGGCCAACGTCCTGACTTTC.

The rearrangement links TRBV18 to TRBJ1-1; D is ambiguous. Germline-derived CDR1 and CDR2 are KGHSH and LQKENI. This CDR3 contains 13 residues. With 3 bases removed from V and 1 base from J, the gap between germline ends came to 6 bases. In nucleotides, the CDR3 is TGTGCCAGCTCACCGACACAGAACACTGAAGCTTTCTTT. Encoded protein: CASSPTQNTEAFF.

The chain is built from TRBV6-5 and TRBJ2-7, with 11 positions matching TRBD2. The CDR3 extends over 16 amino acids. J lost 3 bases, V lost 3 bases, and 7 bases had no gene match. CDR1 and CDR2 from the germline V gene are MNHEY and SVGAGI. The CDR3, as DNA: TGTGCCAGCAGTTATGAGGCCGGGACTAGCGGCTACGAGCAGTACTTC. It is translated as CASSYEAGTSGYEQYF.

This chain joins TRBV7-3 and TRBJ1-2, with D perhaps matching TRBD1 (6 bases). Trimming cost V 5 bases and J 4 bases, with 11 bases left between them. Germline lookup yields CDR1 SGHTA and CDR2 FQGTGA. This CDR3 has 13 residues. The CDR3 nucleotides are TGTGCCAGCAGCCTCGGGACACCCTATGGCTACACCTTC. Translation: CASSLGTPYGYTF.

This chain uses TRBV9 with TRBJ2-3; D call uncertain. Deletions cut 2 bases from V and 2 bases from J, with 6 bases between. The germline CDR1 and CDR2 sequences are SGDLS and YYNGEE. The CDR3 runs to 13 residues. CDR3 loop: CASSVTATDTQYF. Written as DNA, the CDR3 is TGTGCCAGCAGCGTTACAGCCACAGATACGCAGTATTTT.

The genes are TRBV6-1 and TRBJ2-3; weak D call: TRBD1 (5 bases). This CDR3 has 14 residues. CDR1 and CDR2 from the germline V gene are MNHNS and SASEGT. Trimming took off 1 base at V and 6 bases at J, with 11 bases between the two ends. CDR3 loop: CASSEEGAPDTQYF. The CDR3 DNA reads as TGTGCCAGCAGTGAAGAAGGGGCCCCGGATACGCAGTATTTT.

CDR3 sequence reads: CASSLRDTGEQYF. Here the CDR3 DNA reads TGTGCCAGCAGCTTACGGGACACTGGTGAGCAGTACTTC. The chain combines TRBV11-3 with TRBJ2-7, with D possibly being TRBD1 (6 bases). CDR3 length: 13 residues. Germline-derived CDR1 and CDR2 are SGHNT and YENEEA. Trimming stripped 2 bases from V and 7 bases from J, with 12 bases between.

The V call is TRBV28, the J call TRBJ1-1; D possibly corresponds to TRBD1 (6 bases). Trimming stripped 2 bases from V and 6 bases from J, with 7 bases between. This CDR3 comprises 12 residues. The germline V gene has CDR1 MDHEN and CDR2 SYDVKM. CDR3 bases: TGTGCCAGCAGTTTAACAGGGCCTGAAGCTTTCTTT. The encoded protein is CASSLTGPEAFF.

V usage is TRBV9 and J usage is TRBJ2-5, with TRBD2 matching 7 bases. V dropped 4 bases and J dropped 4; count of bases not matched to a gene: 10. Germline CDR1 SGDLS, CDR2 YYNGEE. The CDR3 has 15 residues. The CDR3 here is CASSTGLVGGETQYF. The CDR3 coding sequence is TGTGCCAGCAGCACCGGACTAGTGGGGGGAGAGACCCAGTACTTC. The full variable domain, rest sourced from reference TRBV9 and TRBJ2-5, is DSGVTQTPKHLITATGQRVTLRCSPRSGDLSVYWYQQSLDQGLQFLIQYYNGEERAKGNILERFSAQQFPDLHSELNLSSLELGDSALYFCASSTGLVGGETQYFGPGTRLLVL.

The chain carries TRBV2 and TRBJ2-3, with 11 bases matching TRBD2. Trimming at V came to 4 bases and at J to 0 bases, leaving 3 bases not matched to a gene. This CDR3 comprises 16 residues. CDR1 is SNHLY and CDR2 is FYNNEI in the germline V gene. The CDR3 is CASSVRTSGSTDTQYF. Here the CDR3 DNA reads TGTGCCAGCAGTGTCCGGACTAGCGGGAGCACAGATACGCAGTATTTT.

The V gene is TRBV5-8, the J gene TRBJ2-7; weak D call: TRBD1 (6 bases). Trimming stripped 0 bases from V and 5 bases from J, with 12 bases between. Germline V gives CDR1 SGHTS, CDR2 YDEGEE. This CDR3 contains 14 residues. Here the CDR3 DNA reads TGTGCCAGCAGCTTGGGGTCCAGGGGCAACGAGCAGTACTTC. Translating gives CASSLGSRGNEQYF.

The chain employs TRBV6-5 and TRBJ2-4, with TRBD2 as a possible D gene (6 bases). Germline V gives CDR1 MNHEY, CDR2 SVGAGI. This CDR3 region has 13 residues. V was pared by 6 bases and J by 6 bases, with 12 bases between. This CDR3 reads CASRADGRNIQYF. In DNA form, the CDR3 reads TGTGCCAGCAGAGCCGACGGGAGAAACATTCAGTACTTC.

This clone occurred a few times. This chain's CDR3 is CASSDELAGSYNEQFF. In nucleotides, the CDR3 is TGTGCCAGCAGTGACGAACTAGCGGGGTCCTACAATGAGCAGTTCTTC. The chain links TRBV6-1 to TRBJ2-1, with 10 nucleotides matching TRBD2. From germline, CDR1 is MNHNS and CDR2 SASEGT. Trimming took 3 bases from V and 1 from J; bases not matched to a gene: 3. The CDR3 has 16 amino acids.

The rearrangement uses TRBV4-1 and TRBJ1-5, with TRBD1 matching 8 bases. Germline V CDR1 and CDR2: MGHRA, YSYEKL. Unmatched junction bases numbered 4, after V lost 6 bases and J lost 0 bases. This CDR3 contains 15 residues. CDR3 sequence: CASRAGQGSNQPQHF. The DNA of the CDR3 is TGCGCCAGCAGAGCAGGACAGGGTAGCAATCAGCCCCAGCATTTT.

The chain is built from TRBV29-1 and TRBJ2-1; the match to TRBD2 covers 7 bases. Trimming cost V 7 bases and J 9 bases; bases outside gene matches: 15. The CDR3 sequence is 14 residues long. Per germline, CDR1 SQVTM and CDR2 ANQGSEA. The chain's CDR3 is CSAGGWGGGSEQFF. The DNA of the CDR3 is TGCAGCGCCGGAGGATGGGGGGGAGGTAGTGAGCAGTTCTTC.

The J gene is TRBJ1-5, the V gene TRBV19; 7 nucleotides agree with TRBD1. The CDR3 has 15 residues. Germline lookup yields CDR1 LNHDA and CDR2 SQIVND (reference sequence). Germline trimming cut 5 bases from V and 7 bases from J; bases unmatched to any gene: 11. CDR3: CASSPQQGTGQPQHF. CDR3 sequence (DNA): TGTGCCAGTAGTCCTCAACAGGGGACGGGGCAGCCCCAGCATTTT.

The gene calls are TRBV30 and TRBJ1-6; D is ambiguous. Trimming stripped 0 bases from V and 12 bases from J, with 12 bases between. The CDR3 length is 13 residues. The germline CDR1 and CDR2 sequences are GTSNPN and SVGIG (reference sequence). The CDR3 coding sequence is TGTGCCTGGAGTGTACTGATTCAGGAACCCCTCCACTTT. It is translated as CAWSVLIQEPLHF. Full variable domain (missing parts from reference TRBV30 and TRBJ1-6): SQTIHQWPATLVQPVGSPLSLECTVEGTSNPNLYWYRQAAGRGLQLLFYSVGIGQISSEVPQNLSASRPQDRQFILSSKKLLLSDSGFYLCAWSVLIQEPLHFGNGTRLTVT.

This rearrangement joins TRBV6-5 to TRBJ1-5; D unclear. Per germline, CDR1 MNHEY and CDR2 SVGAGI. Between the trimmed V and J ends, which lost 4 bases and 0 bases, there was a span of 10 bases. The CDR3 spans 15 residues. The CDR3 sequence is CASSSGRYSNQPQHF. CDR3 nucleotides: TGTGCCAGCAGTTCGGGTCGGTATAGCAATCAGCCCCAGCATTTT.

V and J are TRBV25-1 and TRBJ1-4; 9 positions agree with TRBD1. Germline V gene sequence: CDR1 MGHDK, CDR2 SYGVNS. The CDR3 has 14 residues. Trimming cost V 3 bases and J 6 bases; bases outside gene matches: 2. CDR3: CASSDWTGDEKLFF. The CDR3 bases are TGTGCCAGCAGTGATTGGACAGGGGATGAAAAACTGTTTTTT.

The chain links TRBV29-1 to TRBJ1-2; 10 nucleotides align to TRBD1. Germline-derived CDR1 and CDR2 are SQVTM and ANQGSEA. After removal of 6 bases from V and 6 bases from J, the junction contained 7 bases not matched to a gene. CDR3 length: 13 residues. The DNA of the CDR3 is TGCAGCGTGGAGACAGGGGGCGAAAATGGCTACACCTTC. Translation gives CSVETGGENGYTF.